This entry is about one T cell receptor beta chain. Sequencing used immunoSEQ multiplex PCR; TCRdb keeps in-frame clones, though not all of them. The table includes fewer than 300,000 clones, approximately 92% detected once. The study assigned cohorts using participant-reported clinical history. For recovered donors of Cohort 3, there were two negative PCRs, clearance, or symptom resolution. Germline CDR1 reads LNHNV; CDR2 reads YYDKDF (reference sequence). This CDR3 is built from 14 residues. Trimming pared 0 bases from V and 6 bases from J, leaving 10 bases between. This record comes from a study of blood T cell repertoires in COVID-19. Study background: Samples representing acute and convalescent COVID-19 were sourced from the United States, Italy and Spain.

The chain joins TRBV15 to TRBJ2-3; no clear D gene. Sequenced: PBMCs or T cells enriched from blood (not recorded which). The receptor's source is a woman aged 25-40 years who had recovered from COVID-19. The CDR3 nucleotides are TGTGCCACCAGCAGAGATCCCCCCGGGGATACGCAGTATTTT. It specifies CATSRDPPGDTQYF.